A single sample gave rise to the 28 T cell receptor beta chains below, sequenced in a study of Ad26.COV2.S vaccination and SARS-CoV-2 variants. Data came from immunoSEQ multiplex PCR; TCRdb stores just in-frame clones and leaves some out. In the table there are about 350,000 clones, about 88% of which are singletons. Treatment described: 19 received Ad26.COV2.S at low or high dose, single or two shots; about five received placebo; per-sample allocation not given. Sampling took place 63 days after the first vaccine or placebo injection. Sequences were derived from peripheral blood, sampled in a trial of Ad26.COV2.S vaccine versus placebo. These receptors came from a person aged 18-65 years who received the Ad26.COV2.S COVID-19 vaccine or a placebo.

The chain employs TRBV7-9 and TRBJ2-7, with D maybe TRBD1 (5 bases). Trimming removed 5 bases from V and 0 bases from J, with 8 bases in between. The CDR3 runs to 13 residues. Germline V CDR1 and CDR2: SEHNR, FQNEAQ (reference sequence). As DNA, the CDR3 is TGTGCCAGCAGCCAGACAGCCTCCTACGAGCAGTACTTC. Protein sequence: CASSQTASYEQYF.

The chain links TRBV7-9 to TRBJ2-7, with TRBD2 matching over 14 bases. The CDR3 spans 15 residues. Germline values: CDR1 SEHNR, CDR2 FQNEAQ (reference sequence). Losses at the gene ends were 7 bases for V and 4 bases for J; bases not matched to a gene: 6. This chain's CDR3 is CASTPGLAGVYEQYF. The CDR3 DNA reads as TGTGCCAGCACCCCGGGACTAGCGGGAGTGTACGAGCAGTACTTC. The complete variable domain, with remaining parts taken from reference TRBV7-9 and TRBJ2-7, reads DTGVSQNPRHKITKRGQNVTFRCDPISEHNRLYWYRQTLGQGPEFLTYFQNEAQLEKSRLLSDRFSAERPKGSFSTLEIQRTEQGDSAMYLCASTPGLAGVYEQYFGPGTRLTVT.

This CDR3 reads CASSPEGGGTDIQYF. The CDR3 nucleotides are TGCGCCAGCAGCCCAGAAGGAGGGGGAACGGACATTCAGTACTTC. This chain joins TRBV5-1 and TRBJ2-4, with D perhaps given as TRBD1 or TRBD2 (6 bases each). The CDR3 is made up of 15 amino acids. V was shortened by 4 bases and J by 8 bases, with 19 bases between the two germline ends. Germline assignment: CDR1 SGHRS and CDR2 YFSETQ. The entire variable domain, with the rest obtained from reference TRBV5-1 and TRBJ2-4, is as follows: KAGVTQTPRYLIKTRGQQVTLSCSPISGHRSVSWYQQTPGQGLQFLFEYFSETQRNKGNFPGRFSGRQFSNSRSEMNVSTLELGDSALYLCASSPEGGGTDIQYFGAGTRLSVL.

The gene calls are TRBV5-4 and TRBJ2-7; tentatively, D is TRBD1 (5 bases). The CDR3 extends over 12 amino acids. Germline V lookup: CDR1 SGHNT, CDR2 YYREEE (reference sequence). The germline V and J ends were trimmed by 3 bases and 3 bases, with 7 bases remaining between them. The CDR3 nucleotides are TGTGCCAGCAGCTACGACAGCTACGAGCAGTACTTC. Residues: CASSYDSYEQYF.

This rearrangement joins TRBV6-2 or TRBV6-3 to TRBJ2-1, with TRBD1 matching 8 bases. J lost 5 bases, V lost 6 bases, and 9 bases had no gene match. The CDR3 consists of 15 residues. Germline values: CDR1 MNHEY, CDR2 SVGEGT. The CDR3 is CASSRQGFDHNEQFF. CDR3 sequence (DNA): TGTGCCAGCAGCAGACAGGGGTTCGATCACAATGAGCAGTTCTTC.

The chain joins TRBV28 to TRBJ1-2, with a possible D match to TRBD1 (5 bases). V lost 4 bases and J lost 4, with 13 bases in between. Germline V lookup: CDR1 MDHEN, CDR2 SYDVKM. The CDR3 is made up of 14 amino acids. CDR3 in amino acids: CASSYYWGGYGYTF. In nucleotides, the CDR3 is TGTGCCAGCAGTTATTACTGGGGGGGCTATGGCTACACCTTC.

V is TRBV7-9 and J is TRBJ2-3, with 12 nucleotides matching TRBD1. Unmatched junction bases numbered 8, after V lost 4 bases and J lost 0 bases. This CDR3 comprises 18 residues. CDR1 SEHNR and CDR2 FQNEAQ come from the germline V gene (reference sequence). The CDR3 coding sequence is TGTGCCAGCAGCTCCGGGACAGGGGGCTCTTCCAGCACAGATACGCAGTATTTT. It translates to CASSSGTGGSSSTDTQYF.

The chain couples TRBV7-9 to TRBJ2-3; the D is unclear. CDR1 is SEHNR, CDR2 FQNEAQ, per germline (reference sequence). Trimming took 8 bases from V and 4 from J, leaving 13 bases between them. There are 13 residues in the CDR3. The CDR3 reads CASGFRAPDTQYF. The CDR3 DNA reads TGTGCCAGCGGGTTTAGAGCCCCAGATACGCAGTATTTT.

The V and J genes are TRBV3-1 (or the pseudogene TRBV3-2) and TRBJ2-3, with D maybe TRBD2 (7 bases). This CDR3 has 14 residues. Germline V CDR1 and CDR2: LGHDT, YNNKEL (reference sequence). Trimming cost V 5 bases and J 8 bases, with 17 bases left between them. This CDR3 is CASSSRGEGGTQYF. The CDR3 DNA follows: TGTGCCAGCAGCAGTCGTGGGGAGGGGGGTACGCAGTATTTT.

The chain's CDR3 is CASSSKSNQPQHF. CDR3 coding DNA: TGTGCCAGCAGTTCCAAGAGCAATCAGCCCCAGCATTTT. This rearrangement joins TRBV12-3 or TRBV12-4 to TRBJ1-5; D ambiguous. The CDR3 contains 13 residues. V lost 4 bases and J 1 base, leaving 5 bases between the germline ends.

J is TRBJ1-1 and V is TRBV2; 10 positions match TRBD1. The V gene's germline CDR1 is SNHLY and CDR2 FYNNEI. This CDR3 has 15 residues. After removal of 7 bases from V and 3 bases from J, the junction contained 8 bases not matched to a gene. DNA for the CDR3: TGTGCCAGCACCGACCCCGGGACAGGGGACACTGAAGCTTTCTTT. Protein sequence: CASTDPGTGDTEAFF.

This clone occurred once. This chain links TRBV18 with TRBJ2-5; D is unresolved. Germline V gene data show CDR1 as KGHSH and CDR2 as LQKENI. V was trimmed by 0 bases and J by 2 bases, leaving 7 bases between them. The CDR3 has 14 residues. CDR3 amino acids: CASSPPSIQETQYF. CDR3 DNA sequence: TGTGCCAGCTCACCACCGAGCATACAAGAGACCCAGTACTTC.

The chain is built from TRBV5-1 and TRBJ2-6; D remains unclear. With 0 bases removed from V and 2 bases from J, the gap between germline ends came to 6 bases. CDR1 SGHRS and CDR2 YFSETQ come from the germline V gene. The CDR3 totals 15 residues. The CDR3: CASSLAQAGANVLTF. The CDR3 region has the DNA TGCGCCAGCAGCTTGGCTCAAGCTGGGGCCAACGTCCTGACTTTC.

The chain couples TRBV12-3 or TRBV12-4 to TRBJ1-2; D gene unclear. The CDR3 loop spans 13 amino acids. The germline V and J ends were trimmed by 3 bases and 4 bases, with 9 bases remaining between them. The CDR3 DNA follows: TGTGCCAGCAGTTTCGCCGACCTCTATGGCTACACCTTC. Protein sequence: CASSFADLYGYTF.

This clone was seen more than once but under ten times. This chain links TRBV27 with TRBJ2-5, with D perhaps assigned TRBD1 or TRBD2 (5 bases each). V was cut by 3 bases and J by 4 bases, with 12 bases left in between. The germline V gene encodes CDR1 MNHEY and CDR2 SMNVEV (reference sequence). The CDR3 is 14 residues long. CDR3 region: CASSFGVGGETQYF. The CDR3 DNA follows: TGTGCCAGCAGTTTTGGGGTTGGGGGAGAGACCCAGTACTTC.

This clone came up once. As DNA, the CDR3 is TGTGCCAGCAGGGCCCTAGCGGGAGTTGGCACAGATACGCAGTATTTT. Its translation: CASRALAGVGTDTQYF. The rearrangement joins TRBV2 to TRBJ2-3; 10 positions match TRBD2. Germline V gene sequence: CDR1 SNHLY, CDR2 FYNNEI. The CDR3 contains 16 residues. Trimming took 6 bases from V and 1 from J; bases not matched to a gene: 7.

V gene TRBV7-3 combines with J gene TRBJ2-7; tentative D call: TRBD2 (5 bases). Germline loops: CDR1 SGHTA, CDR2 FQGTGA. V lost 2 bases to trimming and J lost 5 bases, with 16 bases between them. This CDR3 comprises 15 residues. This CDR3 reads CASSLSSSSVNEQYF. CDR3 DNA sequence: TGTGCCAGCAGCTTATCTAGCAGTTCAGTCAACGAGCAGTACTTC.

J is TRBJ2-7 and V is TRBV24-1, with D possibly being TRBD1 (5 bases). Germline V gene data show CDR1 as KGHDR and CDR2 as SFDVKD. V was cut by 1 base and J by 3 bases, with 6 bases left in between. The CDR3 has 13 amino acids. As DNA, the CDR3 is TGTGCCACCAGTGATTTCCAGGGCTACGAGCAGTACTTC. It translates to CATSDFQGYEQYF.

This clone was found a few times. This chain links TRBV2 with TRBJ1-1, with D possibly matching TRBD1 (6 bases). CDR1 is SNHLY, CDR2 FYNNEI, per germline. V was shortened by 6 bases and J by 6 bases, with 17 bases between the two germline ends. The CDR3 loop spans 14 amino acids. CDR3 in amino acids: CASSPDRRVAEAFF. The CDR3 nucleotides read TGTGCCAGCAGCCCCGACAGGCGAGTCGCTGAAGCTTTCTTT.

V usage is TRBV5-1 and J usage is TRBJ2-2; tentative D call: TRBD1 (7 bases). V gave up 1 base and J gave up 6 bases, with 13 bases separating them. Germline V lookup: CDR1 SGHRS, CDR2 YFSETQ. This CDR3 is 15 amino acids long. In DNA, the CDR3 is TGCGCCAGCAGCTTGTCTCAGGGGGAGGCCGGGGAGCTGTTTTTT. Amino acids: CASSLSQGEAGELFF.

CDR3 loop: CSVKTGGSNEQFF. The CDR3 coding sequence is TGCAGCGTTAAAACAGGGGGGTCGAATGAGCAGTTCTTC. The chain uses TRBV29-1 and TRBJ2-1; TRBD1 agrees at 8 bases. This CDR3 spans 13 amino acids. V trimming: 5 bases; J trimming: 7 bases; junction bases outside the gene matches: 7. The germline CDR1 and CDR2 sequences are SQVTM and ANQGSEA.

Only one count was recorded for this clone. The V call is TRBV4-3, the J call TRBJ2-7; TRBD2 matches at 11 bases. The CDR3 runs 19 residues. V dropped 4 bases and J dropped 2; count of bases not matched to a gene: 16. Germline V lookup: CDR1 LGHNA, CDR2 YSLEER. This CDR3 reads CASSRQGYGLAGLPYEQYF. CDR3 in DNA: TGCGCCAGCAGCCGACAAGGATATGGACTAGCGGGTCTTCCCTACGAGCAGTACTTC.

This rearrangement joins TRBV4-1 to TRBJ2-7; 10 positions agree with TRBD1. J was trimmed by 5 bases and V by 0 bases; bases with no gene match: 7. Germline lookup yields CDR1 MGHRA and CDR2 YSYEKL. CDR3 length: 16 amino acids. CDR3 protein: CASSQDPGTGVHEQYF. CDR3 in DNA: TGCGCCAGCAGCCAAGACCCCGGGACAGGGGTTCACGAGCAGTACTTC.

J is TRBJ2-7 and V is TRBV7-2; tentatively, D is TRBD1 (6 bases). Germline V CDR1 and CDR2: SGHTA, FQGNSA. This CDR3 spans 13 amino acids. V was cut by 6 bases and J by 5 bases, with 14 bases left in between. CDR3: CASSPYRDNEQYF. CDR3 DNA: TGTGCCAGCAGTCCATACAGGGACAACGAGCAGTACTTC. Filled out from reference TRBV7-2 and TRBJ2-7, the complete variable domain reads GAGVSQSPSNKVTEKGKDVELRCDPISGHTALYWYRQSLGQGLEFLIYFQGNSAPDKSGLPSDRFSAERTGGSVSTLTIQRTQQEDSAVYLCASSPYRDNEQYFGPGTRLTVT.

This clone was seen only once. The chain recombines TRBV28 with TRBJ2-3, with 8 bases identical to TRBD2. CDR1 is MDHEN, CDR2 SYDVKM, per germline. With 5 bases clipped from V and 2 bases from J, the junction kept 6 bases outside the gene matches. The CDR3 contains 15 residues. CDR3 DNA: TGTGCCAGCAGTACACGGGGGGGGTCCACAGATACGCAGTATTTT. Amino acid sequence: CASSTRGGSTDTQYF.

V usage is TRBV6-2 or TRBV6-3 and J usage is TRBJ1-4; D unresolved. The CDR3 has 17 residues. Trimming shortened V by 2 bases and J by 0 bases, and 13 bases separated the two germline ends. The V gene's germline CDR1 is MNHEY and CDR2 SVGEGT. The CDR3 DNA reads TGTGCCAGCAGTTACGCGGAACAGACTGCAACTAATGAAAAACTGTTTTTT. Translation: CASSYAEQTATNEKLFF.

This CDR3 is CASSPFGRATQETQYF. DNA of the CDR3: TGTGCCAGCAGCCCCTTTGGGCGAGCGACCCAAGAGACCCAGTACTTC. This rearrangement joins TRBV5-4 to TRBJ2-5; D unclear. Germline values: CDR1 SGHNT, CDR2 YYREEE (reference sequence). The V end was cut by 4 bases, the J end by 1 base, with 17 bases between. The CDR3 totals 16 residues. The entire variable domain, with the rest obtained from reference TRBV5-4 and TRBJ2-5, is as follows: ETGVTQSPTHLIKTRGQQVTLRCSSQSGHNTVSWYQQALGQGPQFIFQYYREEENGRGNFPPRFSGLQFPNYSSELNVNALELDDSALYLCASSPFGRATQETQYFGPGTRLLVL.

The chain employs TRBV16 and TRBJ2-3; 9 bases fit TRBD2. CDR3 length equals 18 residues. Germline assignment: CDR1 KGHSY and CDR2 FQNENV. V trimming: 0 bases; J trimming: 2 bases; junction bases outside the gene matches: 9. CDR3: CASSQSRASGVLTDTQYF. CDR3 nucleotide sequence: TGTGCCAGCAGCCAATCTCGTGCTAGCGGGGTGCTCACAGATACGCAGTATTTT.